The 20 T cell receptor beta chains below come from one sample, sequenced in a study of blood T cell dynamics during melanoma immunotherapy (dated by TCRdb to 2019 to 2021). Library construction relied on the immunoSEQ multiplex PCR assay. The table comes from immuneACCESS by way of TCRdb, which keeps in-frame sequences with V and J called. Part of the clones is missing from these tables; in studies checked, under half for an unresolved V gene and the rest for unknown reasons. In all, the sample holds around 10,000 clones, and 70% to 90% of those were seen once. The ten largest clones capture approximately 19% of the sample. What the time point label conveys for this sample: pre-treatment baseline. This sample comprised blood, obtained from a patient treated with checkpoint blockade. These receptors were collected from a human donor with melanoma.

The chain joins TRBV27 to TRBJ1-5; TRBD1 aligns across 7 bases. V was pared by 8 bases and J by 3 bases, with 10 bases of the junction left unmatched. Germline loops: CDR1 MNHEY, CDR2 SMNVEV (reference sequence). This CDR3 is 15 amino acids long. The CDR3 DNA is TGTGCCAGCGGAAAGTCACAGGGGCCCAATCAGCCCCAGCATTTT. Residues: CASGKSQGPNQPQHF.

This rearrangement joins TRBV5-4 to TRBJ1-1; no clear D. This CDR3 spans 14 amino acids. V was clipped by 0 bases and J by 3 bases, with 9 bases between them. The V gene's germline CDR1 is SGHNT and CDR2 YYREEE (reference sequence). The CDR3 bases are TGTGCCAGCAGCTTGGAAGTGTTGGACACTGAAGCTTTCTTT. Translation gives CASSLEVLDTEAFF.

The genes are TRBV7-2 and TRBJ1-5, with 10 bases aligning to TRBD1. The CDR3 extends over 16 amino acids. The ends lost 3 bases at V and 8 bases at J; junction bases unmatched: 10. Germline-derived CDR1 and CDR2 are SGHTA and FQGNSA. DNA of the CDR3: TGTGCCAGCAGCTTCACCGGGACAGGGGTCCTCAAGCCCCAGCATTTT. This gives the protein CASSFTGTGVLKPQHF.

The CDR3 nucleotides are TGTGCCAGCAGCCCCTGGGGCCCTGAAGCTTTCTTT. It is translated as CASSPWGPEAFF. This sequence joins TRBV11-2 and TRBJ1-1; possible D gene TRBD1, 5 bases. Trimming removed 5 bases from V and 6 bases from J, with 10 bases in between. This CDR3 spans 12 amino acids. Germline-derived CDR1 and CDR2 are SGHAT and FQNNGV. The variable domain in full, completed from reference TRBV11-2 and TRBJ1-1, reads EAGVAQSPRYKIIEKRQSVAFWCNPISGHATLYWYQQILGQGPKLLIQFQNNGVVDDSQLPKDRFSAERLKGVDSTLKIQPAKLEDSAVYLCASSPWGPEAFFGQGTRLTVV.

The chain has TRBV28 and TRBJ2-7, with unresolved D. Germline loops: CDR1 MDHEN, CDR2 SYDVKM. Trimming took off 5 bases at V and 0 bases at J, with 5 bases between the two ends. CDR3 length: 12 residues. This CDR3 is CASSLSSYEQYF. The DNA of the CDR3 is TGTGCCAGCAGTCTGAGCTCCTACGAGCAGTACTTC.

The V and J genes are TRBV5-6 and TRBJ1-3; D is uncertain. With 4 bases removed from V and 1 base from J, the gap between germline ends came to 9 bases. Per germline, CDR1 SGHDT and CDR2 YYEEEE. The CDR3 has 14 residues. This CDR3 reads CASSGGLSGNTIYF. The CDR3 DNA follows: TGTGCCAGCAGCGGCGGGTTATCTGGAAACACCATATATTTT. The whole variable domain, remainder taken from reference TRBV5-6 and TRBJ1-3, is DAGVTQSPTHLIKTRGQQVTLRCSPKSGHDTVSWYQQALGQGPQFIFQYYEEEERQRGNFPDRFSGHQFPNYSSELNVNALLLGDSALYLCASSGGLSGNTIYFGEGSWLTVV.

The J gene is TRBJ2-4, the V gene TRBV14, with TRBD1 matching 8 bases. This CDR3 is built from 13 residues. The J segment lost 7 bases and the V segment lost 2 bases, leaving 1 base of the junction unmatched. In germline, CDR1 is SGHDN, CDR2 FVKESK. In nucleotides, the CDR3 is TGTGCCAGCAGCCAAAACAGGGGGAACATTCAGTACTTC. This translates into CASSQNRGNIQYF.

V gene TRBV10-3 combines with J gene TRBJ2-7; D call uncertain. CDR1 is ENHRY, CDR2 SYGVKD, per germline. The CDR3 covers 12 residues. V was clipped by 3 bases and J by 3 bases, with 6 bases between them. The CDR3 region is CAISDKGYEQYV. As DNA, the CDR3 is TGTGCCATCAGTGATAAGGGCTACGAGCAGTACGTC.

The chain combines TRBV5-1 with TRBJ2-3; D gene uncertain. CDR3 length: 13 residues. The germline gives CDR1 SGHRS, CDR2 YFSETQ. Between the trimmed V and J ends, which lost 0 bases and 3 bases, there was a span of 5 bases. CDR3 in amino acids: CASSLGATDTQYF. The CDR3 DNA is TGCGCCAGCAGCTTGGGGGCAACAGATACGCAGTATTTT.

This chain links TRBV5-6 with TRBJ2-7, with 7 bases lining up with TRBD1. This CDR3 is 16 amino acids long. Looked up from germline, CDR1 is SGHDT and CDR2 is YYEEEE. V shed 1 base, J shed 3 bases, and the junction held 10 bases outside the gene matches. The CDR3 here is CASSLYFGDRHYEQYF. The CDR3 DNA follows: TGTGCCAGCAGCTTGTACTTTGGGGACAGACACTACGAGCAGTACTTC.

V is TRBV6-1 and J is TRBJ2-5; 8 nucleotides align to TRBD2. With 7 bases clipped from V and 3 bases from J, the junction kept 10 bases outside the gene matches. The length of the CDR3 is 15 residues. Germline values: CDR1 MNHNS, CDR2 SASEGT. The CDR3 sequence: CASTSTAGVEETQYF. Written as DNA, the CDR3 is TGTGCCAGCACCAGCACAGCGGGAGTTGAAGAGACCCAGTACTTC.

The rearrangement joins TRBV11-2 to TRBJ2-5; maybe TRBD2 (6 bases). CDR1 is SGHAT and CDR2 is FQNNGV in the germline V gene. Trimming stripped 2 bases from V and 3 bases from J, with 16 bases between. CDR3 size: 16 residues. The CDR3 DNA is TGTGCCAGCAGCTTAAATTCGGGAACGGGAGAAGAGACCCAGTACTTC. Protein product: CASSLNSGTGEETQYF.

This chain connects TRBV7-2 to TRBJ1-1; D perhaps matches TRBD1 (6 bases). V dropped 5 bases and J dropped 2 bases, with 15 bases sitting between them. CDR1 SGHTA and CDR2 FQGNSA come from the germline V gene. CDR3 length: 15 residues. The CDR3: CASSPQQGLNTEAFF. Here the CDR3 DNA reads TGTGCCAGCAGCCCCCAACAGGGTTTAAACACTGAAGCTTTCTTT.

The chain links TRBV6-5 to TRBJ1-6, with D perhaps matching TRBD1 (5 bases). CDR1 is MNHEY and CDR2 is SVGAGI in the germline V gene. The V and J ends lost 2 bases and 9 bases respectively, with 8 bases between them. The CDR3 sequence is 13 residues long. This CDR3 reads CASSYRGTSPLHF. The CDR3 DNA is TGTGCCAGCAGTTACAGGGGCACTTCACCCCTCCACTTT.

The rearrangement uses TRBV7-8 and TRBJ2-1, with TRBD2 identical over 16 bases. The V segment lost 3 bases and the J segment 5 bases; nucleotides outside the gene matches: 1. Germline assignment: CDR1 SGHVS and CDR2 FQNEAQ. The CDR3 extends over 16 amino acids. The CDR3: CASSLGLAGGDNEQFF. For the CDR3, the DNA is TGTGCCAGCAGCTTGGGACTAGCGGGAGGGGACAATGAGCAGTTCTTC.

The rearrangement uses TRBV9 and TRBJ2-3; no clear D gene. V shed 0 bases and J shed 1 base, with 9 bases lying between them. Germline CDR1 and CDR2: SGDLS and YYNGEE. The CDR3 spans 15 residues. In nucleotides, the CDR3 is TGTGCCAGCAGCGTAGGGATCGATGGCACAGATACGCAGTATTTT. It specifies CASSVGIDGTDTQYF.

The J gene is TRBJ1-6, the V gene TRBV4-3; 7 bases are a match to TRBD1. Germline lookup yields CDR1 LGHNA and CDR2 YSLEER. CDR3 size: 17 residues. The ends lost 3 bases at V and 0 bases at J; junction bases unmatched: 5. CDR3 in amino acids: CASSQDRMSSYNSPLHF. The CDR3 nucleotides read TGCGCCAGCAGCCAGGACAGGATGAGCTCCTATAATTCACCCCTCCACTTT.

V gene TRBV11-2 combines with J gene TRBJ2-1; perhaps TRBD2 as D (6 bases). The germline gives CDR1 SGHAT, CDR2 FQNNGV. The CDR3 spans 12 residues. Deletions cut 5 bases from V and 10 bases from J, with 12 bases between. CDR3 nucleotide sequence: TGTGCCAGCAGCCCCTCGCTAGCGGAGCAGTTCTTC. Translated: CASSPSLAEQFF. The whole variable domain, remainder taken from reference TRBV11-2 and TRBJ2-1, is EAGVAQSPRYKIIEKRQSVAFWCNPISGHATLYWYQQILGQGPKLLIQFQNNGVVDDSQLPKDRFSAERLKGVDSTLKIQPAKLEDSAVYLCASSPSLAEQFFGPGTRLTVL.

V and J are TRBV11-2 and TRBJ2-7; D is perhaps TRBD1 (6 bases). V was cut by 5 bases and J by 2 bases, with 10 bases left in between. The CDR3 loop spans 13 amino acids. Per germline, CDR1 SGHAT and CDR2 FQNNGV. CDR3 protein: CASSQDRAYEQYF. The CDR3 coding sequence is TGTGCCAGCAGCCAGGACAGAGCCTACGAGCAGTACTTC.

This clone was recorded a few times. The V gene is TRBV2, the J gene TRBJ1-5; D gene unclear. Germline lookup yields CDR1 SNHLY and CDR2 FYNNEI. Between the trimmed V and J ends, which lost 5 bases and 0 bases, there was a span of 8 bases. This CDR3 comprises 14 residues. This CDR3 is CASSRTVSNQPQHF. In DNA form, the CDR3 reads TGTGCCAGCAGTAGGACGGTTAGCAATCAGCCCCAGCATTTT.